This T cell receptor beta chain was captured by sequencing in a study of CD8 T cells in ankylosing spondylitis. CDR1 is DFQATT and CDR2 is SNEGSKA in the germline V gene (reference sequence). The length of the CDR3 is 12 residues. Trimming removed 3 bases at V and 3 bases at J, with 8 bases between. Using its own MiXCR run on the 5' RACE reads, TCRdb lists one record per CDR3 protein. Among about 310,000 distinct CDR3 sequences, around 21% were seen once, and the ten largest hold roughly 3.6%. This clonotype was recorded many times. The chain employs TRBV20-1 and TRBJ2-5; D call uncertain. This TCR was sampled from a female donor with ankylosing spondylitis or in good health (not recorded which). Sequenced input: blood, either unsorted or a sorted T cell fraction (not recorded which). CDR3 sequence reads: CSASTQEETQYF. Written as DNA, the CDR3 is TGCAGTGCTAGTACCCAAGAAGAGACCCAGTACTTC.